This TCR beta chain is from a study of blood T cell repertoires in COVID-19. Study summary: There were acute and convalescent COVID-19 samples, and they came from the United States, Italy and Spain. Sources were T cells, B-cell-depleted T cells, or PBMCs; the material itself was cDNA or gDNA.

In the authors' methods: Nucleated cell counts were estimated from reference gene primer amplification. TCRdb keeps only in-frame clones here, not all; method: immunoSEQ multiplex PCR. The V and J calls and clone size were taken over from that table, and D and trimming were inferred from the DNA. Found here are about 190,000 clones, under 90% of them singletons; the top ten hold about a fifth. The receptor's source is a human donor in a cohort sampled during active COVID-19. The sequencing input was peripheral blood.

The CDR3 sequence: CASSPESPDRVVSDTQYF. The CDR3 bases are TGTGCCAGCAGCCCAGAGAGCCCAGACAGGGTCGTTTCAGATACGCAGTATTTT. The rearrangement joins TRBV5-8 to TRBJ2-3, with 7 bases fitting TRBD1. This CDR3 has 18 amino acids. Trimming at V came to 4 bases and at J to 4 bases, leaving 18 bases not matched to a gene. CDR1 is SGHTS and CDR2 is YDEGEE in the germline V gene.